The 14 T cell receptor beta chains below all came from one sample that was sequenced in a study of early T cells in non-severe SARS-CoV-2 infection. Via MiXCR, TCRdb re-called the 5' RACE reads, giving one row per CDR3 protein. The sample contains tens of thousands of distinct CDR3 sequences, around 20% of which appear only once. Sequenced material: whole blood, taken at baseline. Source of these receptors: an adult who was a healthcare worker with PCR-confirmed SARS-CoV-2 infection or an uninfected control (not recorded which).

There are a few counts of this clonotype. The V call is TRBV27, the J call TRBJ1-1, with unresolved D. The CDR3 spans 14 residues. V was pared by 1 base and J by 9 bases, with 15 bases between. In germline, CDR1 is MNHEY, CDR2 SMNVEV (reference sequence). CDR3: CASSLYPGGMKAFF. The CDR3 region has the DNA TGTGCCAGCAGTTTATACCCAGGCGGTATGAAAGCTTTCTTT.

The gene calls are TRBV5-1 and TRBJ2-7; no definite D call. Trimming left V 2 bases short and J 8 bases short, with 11 bases between. CDR1 SGHRS and CDR2 YFSETQ come from the germline V gene. This CDR3 spans 12 amino acids. The CDR3 loop is CASSLPAAKQYF. Here the CDR3 DNA reads TGCGCCAGCAGCTTACCCGCGGCAAAGCAGTACTTC.

The chain links TRBV2 to TRBJ1-1; D not resolved. The germline V gene encodes CDR1 SNHLY and CDR2 FYNNEI. V dropped 4 bases and J dropped 0 bases, with 9 bases sitting between them. The CDR3 is 14 amino acids. The DNA for the CDR3 is TGTGCCAGCAGTGTGGAGGCCTTGAACACTGAAGCTTTCTTT. The encoded protein is CASSVEALNTEAFF.

This clonotype was picked up a small number of times. The chain combines TRBV9 with TRBJ1-1; D unresolved. The ends were cut back, 5 bases at V and 1 base at J, with 12 bases in the middle. The CDR3 length is 14 residues. Germline CDR1 SGDLS, CDR2 YYNGEE. CDR3 DNA sequence: TGTGCCAGCAGTGAAGGACTGAGGAACACTGAAGCTTTCTTT. The encoded protein is CASSEGLRNTEAFF.

This sequence joins TRBV12-3 or TRBV12-4 and TRBJ1-1, with no clear D. The CDR3 totals 15 residues. Trimming took off 5 bases at V and 9 bases at J, with 22 bases between the two ends. CDR3 protein: CASSPPGSLTTQAFF. The CDR3, as DNA: TGTGCCAGCAGTCCCCCGGGCTCTTTAACAACCCAAGCTTTCTTT.

This chain uses TRBV3-1 with TRBJ1-1, with 8 positions matching TRBD1. The CDR3 has 13 residues. Losses at the gene ends were 5 bases for V and 3 bases for J; bases not matched to a gene: 2. The germline gives CDR1 LGHDT, CDR2 YNNKEL (reference sequence). CDR3 region: CASSSGGHTEAFF. Here the CDR3 DNA reads TGTGCCAGCAGCTCAGGGGGCCACACTGAAGCTTTCTTT. The variable domain in full, completed from reference TRBV3-1 and TRBJ1-1, reads DTAVSQTPKYLVTQMGNDKSIKCEQNLGHDTMYWYKQDSKKFLKIMFSYNNKELIINETVPNRFSPKSPDKAHLNLHINSLELGDSAVYFCASSSGGHTEAFFGQGTRLTVV.

This clonotype occurred a few times. The chain joins TRBV3-1 to TRBJ1-4; 8 positions match TRBD1. V gave up 4 bases and J gave up 7 bases; unmatched junction bases: 8. The CDR3 covers 15 residues. The germline V gene has CDR1 LGHDT and CDR2 YNNKEL (reference sequence). The CDR3 nucleotides are TGTGCCAGCAGCCCGACCCGGGACAGGAGTGAAAAACTGTTTTTT. Its translation: CASSPTRDRSEKLFF. Full variable domain (outside the CDR3, taken from reference TRBV3-1 and TRBJ1-4): DTAVSQTPKYLVTQMGNDKSIKCEQNLGHDTMYWYKQDSKKFLKIMFSYNNKELIINETVPNRFSPKSPDKAHLNLHINSLELGDSAVYFCASSPTRDRSEKLFFGSGTQLSVL.

The chain recombines TRBV5-4 with TRBJ2-2; TRBD1 might be the D (6 bases). The CDR3 contains 16 residues. V lost 1 base and J lost 0, with 10 bases in between. Germline values: CDR1 SGHNT, CDR2 YYREEE (reference sequence). CDR3 sequence: CASSLSGTTNTGELFF. In nucleotides, the CDR3 is TGTGCCAGCAGCTTGTCGGGGACAACGAACACCGGGGAGCTGTTTTTT.

The genes are TRBV24-1 and TRBJ1-1; D unresolved. Germline CDR1 KGHDR, CDR2 SFDVKD. V was pared by 4 bases and J by 10 bases, with 9 bases between. CDR3 length equals 11 residues. The DNA of the CDR3 is TGTGCCACCAGTGACGGGCTGGGAGCTTTCTTT. Translating gives CATSDGLGAFF.

This clonotype was counted between two and nine times. The chain carries TRBV5-1 and TRBJ2-5; D may be TRBD2 (5 bases). Trimming pared 0 bases from V and 5 bases from J, leaving 11 bases between. Germline-derived CDR1 and CDR2 are SGHRS and YFSETQ. The CDR3 is 14 amino acids. The CDR3 loop reads CASSLARSGETQYF. In DNA, the CDR3 is TGCGCCAGCAGCTTGGCCCGCTCGGGGGAGACCCAGTACTTC.

This clonotype was picked up a small number of times. This chain uses TRBV19 with TRBJ2-7; TRBD1 aligns across 7 bases. Germline V CDR1 and CDR2: LNHDA, SQIVND (reference sequence). V lost 3 bases, J lost 2 bases, and 4 bases stayed unmatched. This CDR3 contains 14 residues. The CDR3 bases are TGTGCCAGTAGTATCAGGGACAGCACCTACGAGCAGTACTTC. Residues: CASSIRDSTYEQYF.

In this sample, this clonotype turned up a few times. The genes are TRBV19 and TRBJ1-5; D ambiguous. Germline CDR1 and CDR2: LNHDA and SQIVND (reference sequence). There are 13 residues in the CDR3. Trimming took 4 bases from V and 5 from J, leaving 9 bases between them. The DNA for the CDR3 is TGTGCCAGTAGTACAATCGCCGATCAGCCCCAGCATTTT. This translates into CASSTIADQPQHF.

This sequence joins TRBV20-1 and TRBJ2-7; possible D gene TRBD2, 6 bases. With 1 base removed from V and 0 bases from J, the gap between germline ends came to 7 bases. Germline CDR1 is DFQATT and CDR2 is SNEGSKA (reference sequence). The CDR3 consists of 13 residues. Here the CDR3 reads CSARAGSSYEQYF. The CDR3 coding sequence is TGCAGTGCTAGAGCCGGGAGCTCCTACGAGCAGTACTTC.

The gene calls are TRBV3-1 and TRBJ2-7; the match to TRBD2 covers 9 bases. Germline V CDR1 and CDR2: LGHDT, YNNKEL (reference sequence). This CDR3 spans 14 amino acids. The J segment lost 7 bases and the V segment lost 2 bases, leaving 6 bases of the junction unmatched. The CDR3, as DNA: TGTGCCAGCAGCCAATTGAGTAGCGGGGGTGAGCAGTACTTC. It yields the protein CASSQLSSGGEQYF.